These 16 T cell receptor beta chains share one sample of origin, sequenced in a study of cytomegalovirus exposure and HLA in healthy donors. In the PCR, 60 Vbeta and 13 Jbeta primers were used. Clones were sequenced by immunoSEQ multiplex PCR, and TCRdb holds only the in-frame ones, with some missing. The sample contains about 210,000 clones, roughly 87% of which appear only once. Sequenced: PBMCs. These receptors came from a boy aged 2-15 years in good health and CMV-seronegative.

The chain carries TRBV9 and TRBJ1-2; D may be TRBD1 (5 bases). The ends were cut back, 4 bases at V and 4 bases at J, with 20 bases in the middle. This CDR3 has 16 amino acids. Germline V CDR1 and CDR2: SGDLS, YYNGEE. The DNA of the CDR3 is TGTGCCAGCAGCCCAACGAAGACAGTCCACTTCTATGGCTACACCTTC. Residues: CASSPTKTVHFYGYTF.

The chain carries TRBV4-1 and TRBJ2-7; D is uncertain. The V gene lost 6 bases and the J gene lost 3 bases, with 12 bases spanning the gap. Germline V gene lookup returns CDR1 MGHRA and CDR2 YSYEKL. The CDR3 is 13 residues long. The CDR3, as DNA: TGCGCCAGCAGTCCTAGTCCTTTCTACGAGCAGTACTTC. Translated: CASSPSPFYEQYF.

This clone has a handful of counts. The rearrangement links TRBV6-6 to TRBJ2-5; no definite D call. Germline V gene lookup returns CDR1 MNHNY and CDR2 SVGAGI (reference sequence). This CDR3 is built from 10 residues. Deletions cut 5 bases from V and 6 bases from J, with 4 bases between. The CDR3 nucleotides read TGTGCCAGCAGTCAAAAGACCCAGTACTTC. It translates to CASSQKTQYF.

This clone occurred many times. The CDR3 protein is CASSDTGGATDTQYF. Here the CDR3 DNA reads TGTGCCAGCAGTGACACCGGGGGGGCCACAGATACGCAGTATTTT. J is TRBJ2-3 and V is TRBV6-4; 8 positions match TRBD2. V lost 2 bases to trimming and J lost 2 bases; unmatched junction nucleotides: 3. CDR1 is MRHNA and CDR2 is SNTAGT in the germline V gene. CDR3 length equals 15 residues.

J is TRBJ2-7 and V is TRBV28, with D possibly being TRBD2 (7 bases). The CDR3 spans 14 residues. Trimming shortened V by 10 bases and J by 0 bases, and 16 bases separated the two germline ends. CDR1 is MDHEN, CDR2 SYDVKM, per germline. This CDR3 reads CATAKGGTSYEQYF. The CDR3 bases are TGTGCCACCGCGAAGGGGGGGACCTCCTACGAGCAGTACTTC. The variable domain in full, with the rest retrieved from reference TRBV28 and TRBJ2-7, is DVKVTQSSRYLVKRTGEKVFLECVQDMDHENMFWYRQDPGLGLRLIYFSYDVKMKEKGDIPEGYSVSREKKERFSLILESASTNQTSMYLCATAKGGTSYEQYFGPGTRLTVT.

The chain is built from TRBV6-1 and TRBJ1-2; D is perhaps TRBD1 (6 bases). V was trimmed by 7 bases and J by 5 bases, leaving 11 bases between them. Germline lookup yields CDR1 MNHNS and CDR2 SASEGT. The CDR3 spans 12 residues. This CDR3 reads CASNEGTYGYTF. The CDR3 bases are TGTGCCAGCAACGAGGGGACATATGGCTACACCTTC.

The chain is built from TRBV15 and TRBJ2-7; the D gene is possibly TRBD2 (5 bases). CDR3 size: 15 residues. Germline-derived CDR1 and CDR2 are LNHNV and YYDKDF (reference sequence). The ends were cut back, 0 bases at V and 5 bases at J, with 14 bases in the middle. The CDR3 region is CATSRDAGRGNEQYF. The CDR3 coding sequence is TGTGCCACCAGCAGAGACGCGGGTCGCGGAAACGAGCAGTACTTC.

This CDR3 is CASSQVAAPSGRALDTQYF. The DNA of the CDR3 is TGCGCCAGCAGCCAAGTGGCTGCCCCTAGCGGGAGGGCCTTAGATACGCAGTATTTT. The J gene is TRBJ2-3, the V gene TRBV4-1; 12 positions agree with TRBD2. V trimming: 1 base; J trimming: 5 bases; junction bases outside the gene matches: 13. CDR1 MGHRA and CDR2 YSYEKL come from the germline V gene. The CDR3 extends over 19 amino acids.

The V call is TRBV28, the J call TRBJ1-6, with D maybe TRBD1 (5 bases). Germline V gene sequence: CDR1 MDHEN, CDR2 SYDVKM. This CDR3 is built from 14 residues. Trimming cost V 11 bases and J 7 bases, with 18 bases left between them. CDR3 in DNA: TGTGCCGCCTTAGGAGGGGAATGGAATTCACCCCTCCACTTT. Encoded protein: CAALGGEWNSPLHF.

The V gene is TRBV11-2, the J gene TRBJ2-1; tentative D call: TRBD2 (7 bases). Germline lookup yields CDR1 SGHAT and CDR2 FQNNGV. V dropped 4 bases and J dropped 8 bases, with 18 bases sitting between them. The CDR3 is made up of 15 amino acids. The DNA of the CDR3 is TGTGCCAGCAGCTCCGGTAGGGGGAGGGCCTATGAGCAGTTCTTC. It translates to CASSSGRGRAYEQFF.

The chain uses TRBV27 and TRBJ2-7, with 8 positions matching TRBD2. Germline V gene data show CDR1 as MNHEY and CDR2 as SMNVEV (reference sequence). This CDR3 has 14 amino acids. V dropped 2 bases and J dropped 5; count of bases not matched to a gene: 5. As DNA, the CDR3 is TGTGCCAGCAGTTTAAGCGGGAGCCTGGACGAGCAGTACTTC. Its translation is CASSLSGSLDEQYF.

J is TRBJ1-2 and V is TRBV5-8; a weak D match, TRBD1 (5 bases). The V end lost 0 bases, the J end lost 8 bases, and 29 bases lay between the germline ends. Germline V gives CDR1 SGHTS, CDR2 YDEGEE. This CDR3 has 19 amino acids. The CDR3 region has the DNA TGTGCCAGCAGCTTGGGGCAGGGCCTATCCTACATTTCCTTCTACGGCTACACCTTC. Translating gives CASSLGQGLSYISFYGYTF.

This rearrangement joins TRBV27 to TRBJ2-7; tentative D call: TRBD2 (6 bases). From germline, CDR1 is MNHEY and CDR2 SMNVEV (reference sequence). The V end lost 4 bases, the J end lost 4 bases, and 17 bases lay between the germline ends. The CDR3 spans 15 residues. The CDR3 DNA reads as TGTGCCAGCAGTTCCCCGGGACTGCCCTTTTACGAGCAGTACTTC. Translating gives CASSSPGLPFYEQYF.

V usage is TRBV30 and J usage is TRBJ1-2; a weak D match, TRBD1 (5 bases). The germline V gene encodes CDR1 GTSNPN and CDR2 SVGIG (reference sequence). The CDR3 is 14 amino acids. The germline V and J ends were trimmed by 1 base and 9 bases, with 18 bases remaining between them. CDR3 region: CAWSGYSSQGSYTF. As DNA, the CDR3 is TGTGCCTGGAGTGGGTATTCGTCCCAGGGTAGCTACACCTTC.

The chain is built from TRBV28 and TRBJ2-4; 12 bases are a match to TRBD2. This CDR3 is built from 17 residues. V dropped 3 bases and J dropped 5; count of bases not matched to a gene: 8. Germline values: CDR1 MDHEN, CDR2 SYDVKM. The CDR3 nucleotides read TGTGCCAGCAGTTTCCGGACTAGCGGGGAGTACGAAAACATTCAGTACTTC. The encoded protein is CASSFRTSGEYENIQYF.

The sample holds one count of this clone. The chain couples TRBV5-1 to TRBJ2-5; D is unresolved. Trimming pared 4 bases from V and 5 bases from J, leaving 15 bases between. This CDR3 has 14 amino acids. Per germline, CDR1 SGHRS and CDR2 YFSETQ. The CDR3 nucleotides read TGCGCCAGCAGCCCTACTACCACGAGGGAGACCCAGTACTTC. This sequence encodes CASSPTTTRETQYF.